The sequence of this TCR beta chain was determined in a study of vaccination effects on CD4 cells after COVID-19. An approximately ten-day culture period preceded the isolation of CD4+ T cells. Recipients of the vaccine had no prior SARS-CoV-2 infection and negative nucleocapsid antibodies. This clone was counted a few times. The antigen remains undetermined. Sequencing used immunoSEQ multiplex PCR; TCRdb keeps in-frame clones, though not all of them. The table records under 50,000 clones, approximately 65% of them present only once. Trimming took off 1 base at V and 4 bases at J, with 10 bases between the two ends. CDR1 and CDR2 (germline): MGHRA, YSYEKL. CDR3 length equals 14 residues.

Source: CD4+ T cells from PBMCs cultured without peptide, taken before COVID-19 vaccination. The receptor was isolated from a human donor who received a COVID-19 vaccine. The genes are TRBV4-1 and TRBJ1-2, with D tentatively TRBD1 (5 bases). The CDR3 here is CASSQGAGRYGYTF. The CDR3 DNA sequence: TGCGCCAGCAGCCAAGGGGCAGGGCGCTATGGCTACACCTTC.